This TCR beta chain emerged from a study of CD8+CD57+ T cells in acquired aplastic anemia. The overall study: The mean DNA yield obtained from sorted CD4+ and CD8+ cells came to roughly 3 ug. General study points: Comparison of patients with controls identified about 27 shared CD8+ CDR3 sequences. Statistical testing detected no significant gap in CD8+ Simpson's diversity between patients and controls.

V shed 4 bases and J shed 0 bases, with 13 bases lying between them. CDR3 size: 16 residues. Germline values: CDR1 SGHVS, CDR2 FQNEAQ. In regard to this clonotype: Its antigen is not identified.

Genomic DNA constituted the template upon which TCR beta VDJ and CDR3 profiling was performed. TCRdb ran MiXCR on the reads and lists one entry per CDR3 protein. The sample carries 150,000 to 200,000 distinct CDR3 sequences, roughly 64% recorded once. This chain uses TRBV7-8 with TRBJ1-5, with D perhaps TRBD1 (5 bases). The sequence was collected from a human donor with severe aplastic anemia or a healthy control (not recorded which). Sequences were obtained from sorted CD4+, CD8+, or CD8+CD57+ T cells (not recorded which) from PBMCs. CDR3 sequence (DNA): TGTGCCAGCAGCTCCGAGACAGCTTTTAGCAATCAGCCCCAGCATTTT. This gives the protein CASSSETAFSNQPQHF.